These 29 T cell receptor beta chains were sequenced from one sample in a study of Graves' ophthalmopathy and Graves' hyperthyroidism. CDR3 regions of TCR beta were amplified from RNA transcripts. HTBI primers served in a first-round RT-PCR, which a second-round multiplex PCR followed. MiXCR was run by TCRdb on the multiplex PCR reads, yielding one entry per CDR3 protein. Of 650,000 to 900,000 distinct CDR3 sequences in the sample, 40% are singletons; the top ten hold less than 55%. The sequenced sample consisted of peripheral blood. These TCRs come from an adult man with Graves' ophthalmopathy.

Details on this clonotype: This clone may be a read error of a much larger clone one base away. The rearrangement uses TRBV2 and TRBJ1-4; D is undetermined. Looked up from germline, CDR1 is SNHLY and CDR2 is FYNNEI. Trimming took off 2 bases at V and 11 bases at J, with 6 bases between the two ends. This CDR3 region has 11 residues. The CDR3 region is CASSEYLKLFF. CDR3 DNA: TGTGCCAGCAGTGAATATCTCAAACTGTTTTTT.

Of note for this clonotype: The germline gene is not matched at one end of the junction; a read error may be the cause. The rearrangement joins TRBV24-1 to TRBJ1-5; D is possibly TRBD1 (6 bases). CDR1 is KGHDR, CDR2 SFDVKD, per germline. The CDR3 totals 17 residues. The CDR3 sequence is CASSFPSTGRSNQPQHF. The CDR3 DNA reads as TGTGCCAGCAGTTTCCCCTCGACAGGAAGGAGCAATCAGCCCCAGCATTTT.

This clonotype was seen a handful of times. This chain links TRBV12-3 or TRBV12-4 with TRBJ1-2; D gene ambiguous. This CDR3 region has 14 residues. With 4 bases removed from V and 0 bases from J, the gap between germline ends came to 9 bases. The CDR3 nucleotides are TGTGCCAGCAGTTCAGACACGTCTAACTATGGCTACACCTTC. It is translated as CASSSDTSNYGYTF.

The genes are TRBV25-1 and TRBJ1-1; no firm D call. The CDR3 extends over 12 amino acids. The germline CDR1 and CDR2 sequences are MGHDK and SYGVNS. V dropped 5 bases and J dropped 5 bases, with 9 bases sitting between them. CDR3 residues: CASSKMGTEAFF. The CDR3 coding sequence is TGTGCCAGCAGTAAAATGGGAACTGAAGCTTTCTTT.

This clonotype has a count of ten or more. The chain joins TRBV7-2 to TRBJ1-6; D is undetermined. V dropped 1 base and J dropped 7 bases, with 11 bases sitting between them. Germline loops: CDR1 SGHTA, CDR2 FQGNSA. The CDR3 contains 15 residues. The CDR3: CASSLDLVRNSPLHF. The CDR3 DNA reads as TGTGCCAGCAGCTTAGATCTGGTGCGGAATTCACCCCTCCACTTT.

The table lists this clonotype with a few counts. The chain joins TRBV10-2 to TRBJ1-1; 7 bases fit TRBD1. Trimming at V came to 3 bases and at J to 1 base, leaving 8 bases not matched to a gene. This CDR3 comprises 16 residues. CDR1 is WSHSY, CDR2 SAAADI, per germline. In nucleotides, the CDR3 is TGCGCCAGCAGTGACCCCTGGCCAGGGGGGAACACTGAAGCTTTCTTT. Translated: CASSDPWPGGNTEAFF.

Concerning this clonotype: This may be a read error: a much more frequent sequence differs by one nucleotide. The chain links TRBV10-3 to TRBJ2-7, with 9 bases lining up with TRBD1. In germline, CDR1 is ENHRY, CDR2 SYGVKD. V gave up 7 bases and J gave up 2 bases; unmatched junction bases: 3. This CDR3 comprises 13 residues. The CDR3 sequence: CAIKGTGPYEQYF. In nucleotides, the CDR3 is TGTGCCATCAAAGGGACAGGGCCCTACGAGCAGTACTTC.

The chain joins TRBV20-1 to TRBJ2-7; possibly TRBD2 for D (5 bases). The V gene's germline CDR1 is DFQATT and CDR2 SNEGSKA (reference sequence). The CDR3 has 14 residues. V dropped 0 bases and J dropped 3 bases, with 12 bases sitting between them. CDR3 DNA sequence: TGCAGTGCTAGAGATACGGGGATAAGCTACGAGCAGTACTTC. Translated: CSARDTGISYEQYF.

The chain has TRBV5-1 and TRBJ1-6; 9 bases are a match to TRBD1. This CDR3 is 16 amino acids long. The germline gives CDR1 SGHRS, CDR2 YFSETQ. V shed 4 bases and J 10 bases; nucleotides not matched to a gene: 12. In nucleotides, the CDR3 is TGCGCCAGCAGCCCAAATCCGGGACAGGGTCGGTCACCCCTCCACTTT. Translation gives CASSPNPGQGRSPLHF.

The chain joins TRBV4-1 to TRBJ2-5; 9 nucleotides line up with TRBD1. This CDR3 region has 14 residues. Germline V lookup: CDR1 MGHRA, CDR2 YSYEKL. J lost 7 bases, V lost 5 bases, and 8 bases had no gene match. The CDR3 region has the DNA TGCGCCAGCAGCACTCCGGGACAGGGTCGGACCCAGTACTTC. Translation: CASSTPGQGRTQYF.

This clonotype was seen a few times. The chain employs TRBV20-1 and TRBJ1-5, with D unresolved. The germline gives CDR1 DFQATT, CDR2 SNEGSKA (reference sequence). V dropped 2 bases and J dropped 0 bases, with 8 bases sitting between them. The CDR3 spans 14 residues. The CDR3 loop is CSARPNFSNQPQHF. CDR3 bases: TGCAGTGCTAGACCTAACTTTAGCAATCAGCCCCAGCATTTT.

This clonotype has a count of ten or more. This chain links TRBV25-1 with TRBJ1-1; weak D call: TRBD1 (5 bases). V was clipped by 2 bases and J by 1 base, with 11 bases between them. The germline V gene has CDR1 MGHDK and CDR2 SYGVNS. The CDR3 extends over 15 amino acids. DNA for the CDR3: TGTGCCAGCAGTGAAGTCAGGGTTGGGAACACTGAAGCTTTCTTT. Its protein is CASSEVRVGNTEAFF.

As concerns this clonotype: A much larger clone lies a single base off, so this may be a read error. The V and J genes are TRBV7-2 and TRBJ2-5; D ambiguous. The CDR3 has 13 amino acids. CDR1 and CDR2 (germline): SGHTA, FQGNSA. The DNA for the CDR3 is TGTGCCAGCAGCTTAGCTATATCTGAGACCCGGTACTTC. Residues: CASSLAISETRYF.

This clonotype was observed a handful of times. The V call is TRBV20-1, the J call TRBJ1-2; D is ambiguous. Germline loops: CDR1 DFQATT, CDR2 SNEGSKA (reference sequence). The V end lost 1 base, the J end lost 2 bases, and 8 bases lay between the germline ends. The CDR3 consists of 13 residues. Written as DNA, the CDR3 is TGCAGTGCTAGAGCGGTCAGAAACTATGGCTACACCTTC. As protein: CSARAVRNYGYTF.

This rearrangement joins TRBV2 to TRBJ2-2; TRBD1 or TRBD2 may be the D gene (5 bases each). Germline V gives CDR1 SNHLY, CDR2 FYNNEI. With 6 bases removed from V and 6 bases from J, the gap between germline ends came to 8 bases. The CDR3 is 12 amino acids. CDR3 protein: CASSWDPGELFF. The CDR3 DNA follows: TGTGCCAGCAGCTGGGACCCCGGGGAGCTGTTTTTT.

This clonotype was seen more than once but under ten times. The genes are TRBV11-2 and TRBJ2-5; 8 nucleotides match TRBD2. The germline V gene encodes CDR1 SGHAT and CDR2 FQNNGV. This CDR3 has 15 amino acids. Trimming took 5 bases from V and 2 from J; bases not matched to a gene: 7. The CDR3, as DNA: TGTGCCAGCAGCCCCGACCTAGCGGGTCAAGAGACCCAGTACTTC. Protein: CASSPDLAGQETQYF.

A word on this clonotype: At one end the junction does not follow the germline gene, possibly because of a read error. The V call is TRBV7-9, the J call TRBJ2-5; 11 bases fit TRBD2. This CDR3 has 16 residues. CDR1 is SEHNR, CDR2 FQNEAQ, per germline (reference sequence). The CDR3 loop is CASSFSTSGKGETQYF. The DNA of the CDR3 is TGCGCCAGCAGCTTCTCGACTAGCGGGAAAGGGGAGACCCAGTACTTC. The full variable domain, completed using reference TRBV7-9 and TRBJ2-5, is DTGVSQNPRHKITKRGQNVTFRCDPISEHNRLYWYRQTLGQGPEFLTYFQNEAQLEKSRLLSDRFSAERPKGSFSTLEIQRTEQGDSAMYLCASSFSTSGKGETQYFGPGTRLLVL.

The chain employs TRBV6-4 and TRBJ1-4, with 10 bases matching TRBD1. CDR1 MRHNA and CDR2 SNTAGT come from the germline V gene. There are 14 residues in the CDR3. After removal of 6 bases from V and 10 bases from J, the junction contained 8 bases not matched to a gene. CDR3 protein: CASRLGQGSGKLFF. The DNA for the CDR3 is TGTGCCAGCAGATTGGGACAGGGGTCGGGAAAACTGTTTTTT.

The count of this clonotype is one. A much bigger clone sits one base away, suggesting this may be a read error. This rearrangement joins TRBV29-1 to TRBJ1-2; 7 bases fit TRBD1. The germline gives CDR1 SQVTM, CDR2 ANQGSEA. The CDR3 length is 12 residues. CDR3 DNA: TGCAGCTCACAGACAGGGAACTTTGGCTACACCTTC. It translates to CSSQTGNFGYTF.

This clonotype was observed many times. V gene TRBV2 combines with J gene TRBJ2-7; the D gene is possibly TRBD1 (6 bases). V was trimmed by 7 bases and J by 5 bases, leaving 12 bases between them. CDR3 length: 12 residues. Looked up from germline, CDR1 is SNHLY and CDR2 is FYNNEI. CDR3 bases: TGTGCCAGCAAGCAGGGGAAAAACGAGCAGTACTTC. Translation: CASKQGKNEQYF.

This rearrangement joins TRBV2 to TRBJ2-5; D is possibly TRBD2 (6 bases). V gave up 4 bases and J gave up 5 bases, with 14 bases separating them. In germline, CDR1 is SNHLY, CDR2 FYNNEI. This CDR3 comprises 14 residues. The DNA for the CDR3 is TGTGCCAGCAGTGGGGGGATGGGGAGGGAGACCCAGTACTTC. It is translated as CASSGGMGRETQYF.

The V and J genes are TRBV15 and TRBJ2-7; the match to TRBD1 covers 9 bases. Germline values: CDR1 LNHNV, CDR2 YYDKDF (reference sequence). The V segment lost 0 bases and the J segment 5 bases; nucleotides outside the gene matches: 8. The CDR3 loop spans 16 amino acids. The CDR3 sequence is CATSREYRGRLDEQYF. CDR3 coding DNA: TGTGCCACCAGCAGAGAATACAGGGGGCGTCTCGACGAGCAGTACTTC.

This clonotype showed up just once. The V call is TRBV5-3, the J call TRBJ2-5; D unclear. TRBV5-3 is assigned to the ORF class and has an uncertain function. The CDR3 consists of 11 residues. V was clipped by 4 bases and J by 1 base, with 2 bases between them. The CDR3 here is CARSAQETQYF. In DNA, the CDR3 is TGTGCCAGAAGCGCCCAAGAGACCCAGTACTTC.

V is TRBV7-9 and J is TRBJ2-6, with 7 nucleotides matching TRBD1. From germline, CDR1 is SEHNR and CDR2 FQNEAQ (reference sequence). V dropped 5 bases and J dropped 1; count of bases not matched to a gene: 5. This CDR3 is 16 amino acids long. The CDR3 loop is CASSRKGASGANVLTF. The CDR3 nucleotides read TGTGCCAGCAGCCGCAAGGGGGCGTCTGGGGCCAACGTCCTGACTTTC.

This clonotype was seen more than once but under ten times. The V call is TRBV7-2, the J call TRBJ2-5, with 11 bases identical to TRBD2. Germline V gives CDR1 SGHTA, CDR2 FQGNSA. The trim removed 3 bases at V and 5 bases at J, leaving 8 bases unmatched. The CDR3 runs to 16 residues. As DNA, the CDR3 is TGTGCCAGCAGCTTGGGACTAGCGGTCGTGTGGGAGACCCAGTACTTC. It yields the protein CASSLGLAVVWETQYF.

The chain carries TRBV7-9 and TRBJ2-7; D is uncertain. Trimming took 2 bases from V and 2 from J, leaving 10 bases between them. Germline CDR1 reads SEHNR; CDR2 reads FQNEAQ (reference sequence). The CDR3 totals 14 residues. CDR3 nucleotides: TGTGCCAGCAGCTTATTAGGTAGAACCTACGAGCAGTACTTC. Its translation: CASSLLGRTYEQYF.

This clonotype was counted only a few times. This rearrangement joins TRBV7-2 to TRBJ2-5; D not certain. The CDR3 length is 13 residues. CDR1 and CDR2 (germline): SGHTA, FQGNSA. V dropped 0 bases and J dropped 4 bases, with 6 bases sitting between them. The DNA for the CDR3 is TGTGCCAGCAGCTTAGCGATCGGAGAGACCCAGTACTTC. Translated, it gives CASSLAIGETQYF. The entire variable domain, with the rest obtained from reference TRBV7-2 and TRBJ2-5, is as follows: GAGVSQSPSNKVTEKGKDVELRCDPISGHTALYWYRQSLGQGLEFLIYFQGNSAPDKSGLPSDRFSAERTGGSVSTLTIQRTQQEDSAVYLCASSLAIGETQYFGPGTRLLVL.

The chain employs TRBV12-3 or TRBV12-4 and TRBJ1-3; unclear D gene. This CDR3 spans 16 amino acids. Between the trimmed V and J ends, which lost 4 bases and 0 bases, there was a span of 13 bases. For the CDR3, the DNA is TGTGCCAGCAGTTCAAGAGGGAGATCCTCTGGAAACACCATATATTTT. This encodes CASSSRGRSSGNTIYF.

The rearrangement links TRBV15 to TRBJ2-2; D perhaps matches TRBD2 (5 bases). The CDR3 totals 13 residues. Germline V CDR1 and CDR2: LNHNV, YYDKDF (reference sequence). V gave up 5 bases and J gave up 5 bases, with 9 bases separating them. The CDR3 nucleotides read TGTGCCACCAGCGGTCGGGGTACCGGGGAGCTGTTTTTT. Amino acids: CATSGRGTGELFF.